The present entry profiles one T cell receptor (beta chain) with its context. Germline CDR1 reads ENHRY; CDR2 reads SYGVKD. V gave up 6 bases and J gave up 3 bases, with 21 bases separating them. CDR3 length: 16 amino acids. This specimen comes from a study of cytomegalovirus exposure and HLA in healthy donors. PCR primers comprised 60 Vbeta and 13 Jbeta primers. Using immunoSEQ multiplex PCR, the repertoire was profiled, and TCRdb retains in-frame clones only, with some absent. The table shows 97,000 or so clones, with about 81% occurring only once. Specimen: PBMCs. V gene TRBV10-3 combines with J gene TRBJ2-7, with a weak D call TRBD1 (5 bases). This TCR was recovered from a man aged 35-49 years in good health and CMV-seronegative. In nucleotides, the CDR3 is TGTGCCATCAGCGTCGATTTCCTCTCAGGGTACTACGAGCAGTACTTC. This sequence encodes CAISVDFLSGYYEQYF.